Presented here are 30 T cell receptor beta chains from one specimen sequenced in a study of blood T cell repertoires in COVID-19. Sequencing was performed with immunoSEQ multiplex PCR; in TCRdb, only in-frame clones are kept and a portion is missing. The data show 290,000 or so clones, 85% seen once. Sequenced material: peripheral blood. These TCRs come from a man in his forties or fifties with active or convalescent COVID-19.

The V and J genes are TRBV6-6 and TRBJ2-3; 8 bases are a match to TRBD1. The V gene's germline CDR1 is MNHNY and CDR2 SVGAGI (reference sequence). J lost 5 bases, V lost 7 bases, and 8 bases had no gene match. The length of the CDR3 is 14 residues. The CDR3 loop is CASISGQGKDTQYF. The DNA of the CDR3 is TGTGCCAGCATTTCCGGACAGGGTAAAGATACGCAGTATTTT.

The J gene is TRBJ2-3, the V gene TRBV5-4; 9 bases match TRBD2. V trimming: 4 bases; J trimming: 2 bases; junction bases outside the gene matches: 11. The CDR3 consists of 17 residues. The germline gives CDR1 SGHNT, CDR2 YYREEE (reference sequence). CDR3 nucleotides: TGTGCCAGCAGCCGGGACCTGCTAGCGGGAAACACAGATACGCAGTATTTT. Protein product: CASSRDLLAGNTDTQYF. The full variable domain, with the rest looked up from reference TRBV5-4 and TRBJ2-3, is ETGVTQSPTHLIKTRGQQVTLRCSSQSGHNTVSWYQQALGQGPQFIFQYYREEENGRGNFPPRFSGLQFPNYSSELNVNALELDDSALYLCASSRDLLAGNTDTQYFGPGTRLTVL.

The rearrangement links TRBV24-1 to TRBJ2-3, with a possible D match to TRBD2 (6 bases). CDR1 is KGHDR, CDR2 SFDVKD, per germline. The V and J ends lost 9 bases and 4 bases respectively, with 10 bases between them. The CDR3 totals 12 residues. CDR3 protein: CATGPGADTQYF. Written as DNA, the CDR3 is TGTGCCACCGGCCCGGGGGCAGATACGCAGTATTTT.

The gene calls are TRBV2 and TRBJ2-6; D may be TRBD1 (5 bases). The CDR3 runs to 18 residues. V lost 10 bases and J lost 0, with 22 bases in between. Per the germline V gene, CDR1 is SNHLY and CDR2 is FYNNEI. This chain's CDR3 is CANSVTANGDSGANVLTF. The CDR3, as DNA: TGTGCCAACAGCGTGACAGCGAATGGGGACTCTGGGGCCAACGTCCTGACTTTC.

V is TRBV5-5 and J is TRBJ1-2; 9 nucleotides match TRBD1. J gave up 8 bases and V 2 bases, and 7 bases lay outside the gene matches. The CDR3 runs to 14 residues. Germline V gives CDR1 SGHKS, CDR2 YYEKEE (reference sequence). The CDR3 bases are TGTGCCAGCAGCTTTTTTACAGGGGGCGACGGCTACACCTTC. This sequence encodes CASSFFTGGDGYTF.

J is TRBJ2-3 and V is TRBV4-1, with 9 bases fitting TRBD2. The CDR3 is 15 residues long. V shed 4 bases and J 6 bases; nucleotides not matched to a gene: 8. Germline-derived CDR1 and CDR2 are MGHRA and YSYEKL. This chain's CDR3 is CASSPLASGKDTQYF. The CDR3 region has the DNA TGCGCCAGCAGCCCCTTGGCTAGCGGGAAGGATACGCAGTATTTT.

This chain connects TRBV7-2 to TRBJ2-5, with 8 bases aligning to TRBD2. CDR1 and CDR2 (germline): SGHTA, FQGNSA. The junction had 1 base not matched to a gene; V was cut back by 1 base and J by 3 bases. This CDR3 has 14 amino acids. The CDR3 spells CASSLELAEETQYF. The CDR3 bases are TGTGCCAGCAGCTTAGAACTAGCGGAAGAGACCCAGTACTTC.

The chain joins TRBV5-1 to TRBJ1-4; a possible D gene is TRBD1 (5 bases). The germline V and J ends were trimmed by 7 bases and 5 bases, with 18 bases remaining between them. From germline, CDR1 is SGHRS and CDR2 YFSETQ. The CDR3 spans 15 residues. The CDR3 DNA reads TGCGCCAGCCAGGGAATGGACGGACCAAATGAAAAACTGTTTTTT. Protein: CASQGMDGPNEKLFF.

This sequence joins TRBV28 and TRBJ2-7; TRBD2 aligns across 11 bases. This CDR3 is built from 11 residues. J lost 5 bases, V lost 10 bases, and 1 base had no gene match. Germline-derived CDR1 and CDR2 are MDHEN and SYDVKM. The CDR3 spells CAISGRDEQYF. CDR3 nucleotide sequence: TGTGCCATTAGCGGGAGGGACGAGCAGTACTTC. Variable domain in full (rest from reference TRBV28 and TRBJ2-7): DVKVTQSSRYLVKRTGEKVFLECVQDMDHENMFWYRQDPGLGLRLIYFSYDVKMKEKGDIPEGYSVSREKKERFSLILESASTNQTSMYLCAISGRDEQYFGPGTRLTVT.

The rearrangement links TRBV3-1 (or the pseudogene TRBV3-2) to TRBJ1-6, with 9 bases fitting TRBD1. V lost 3 bases, J lost 7 bases, and 13 bases stayed unmatched. Germline V lookup: CDR1 LGHDT, CDR2 YNNKEL (reference sequence). This CDR3 is 18 amino acids long. The CDR3 sequence: CASSHPREGGTGNSPLHF. The CDR3 DNA sequence: TGTGCCAGCAGCCATCCCAGAGAGGGGGGGACAGGGAATTCACCCCTCCACTTT.

J is TRBJ2-3 and V is TRBV9; D not resolved. V was shortened by 2 bases and J by 0 bases, with 10 bases between the two germline ends. CDR1 SGDLS and CDR2 YYNGEE come from the germline V gene. The CDR3 has 15 residues. The CDR3, as DNA: TGTGCCAGCAGCGTTGGTAGTCTTAGCACAGATACGCAGTATTTT. It is translated as CASSVGSLSTDTQYF. The full variable domain, in which reference TRBV9 and TRBJ2-3 provide the parts outside the CDR3, is DSGVTQTPKHLITATGQRVTLRCSPRSGDLSVYWYQQSLDQGLQFLIQYYNGEERAKGNILERFSAQQFPDLHSELNLSSLELGDSALYFCASSVGSLSTDTQYFGPGTRLTVL.

V gene TRBV9 combines with J gene TRBJ1-1; D call uncertain. Germline lookup yields CDR1 SGDLS and CDR2 YYNGEE. This CDR3 comprises 14 residues. Trimming cost V 1 base and J 1 base, with 8 bases left between them. CDR3: CASSVTPGNTEAFF. CDR3 DNA sequence: TGTGCCAGCAGCGTAACTCCGGGGAACACTGAAGCTTTCTTT.

The rearrangement joins TRBV2 to TRBJ1-5; weak D call: TRBD1 (6 bases). V was pared by 3 bases and J by 6 bases, with 9 bases between. The germline CDR1 and CDR2 sequences are SNHLY and FYNNEI. This CDR3 region has 13 residues. Here the CDR3 reads CASSEGTSQPQHF. The CDR3 DNA reads as TGTGCCAGCAGTGAGGGGACATCTCAGCCCCAGCATTTT.

This clone occurred once. The genes are TRBV5-5 and TRBJ2-7, with a possible D match to TRBD1 (6 bases). Trimming removed 2 bases from V and 7 bases from J, with 16 bases in between. CDR1 SGHKS and CDR2 YYEKEE come from the germline V gene (reference sequence). The CDR3 extends over 14 amino acids. CDR3 loop: CASSLRQAPGEQYF. For the CDR3, the DNA is TGTGCCAGCAGCTTACGACAGGCTCCTGGGGAGCAGTACTTC. Together with reference TRBV5-5 and TRBJ2-7, the CDR3 gives the full variable domain: DAGVTQSPTHLIKTRGQQVTLRCSPISGHKSVSWYQQVLGQGPQFIFQYYEKEERGRGNFPDRFSARQFPNYSSELNVNALLLGDSALYLCASSLRQAPGEQYFGPGTRLTVT.

The chain couples TRBV27 to TRBJ2-7, with D tentatively TRBD2 (5 bases). The CDR3 is made up of 12 amino acids. The germline gives CDR1 MNHEY, CDR2 SMNVEV (reference sequence). V was pared by 6 bases and J by 3 bases, with 9 bases between. CDR3 nucleotide sequence: TGTGCCAGCAGCTCCGGGGACTACGAGCAGTACTTC. It is translated as CASSSGDYEQYF.

The chain is built from TRBV11-2 and TRBJ2-1; TRBD2 agrees at 9 bases. The CDR3 has 14 amino acids. Germline V CDR1 and CDR2: SGHAT, FQNNGV. After removal of 0 bases from V and 12 bases from J, the junction contained 6 bases not matched to a gene. CDR3 nucleotides: TGTGCCAGCAGCTTAGACCCTAGCGGGATTCGGCAGTTCTTC. It specifies CASSLDPSGIRQFF.

The V and J genes are TRBV18 and TRBJ2-7, with 9 bases identical to TRBD1. This CDR3 has 16 amino acids. CDR1 and CDR2 (germline): KGHSH, LQKENI. V was pared by 4 bases and J by 0 bases, with 7 bases of the junction left unmatched. The DNA of the CDR3 is TGTGCCAGCTCACAAATACCGGGACAGGGCTCCTACGAGCAGTACTTC. Translating it yields CASSQIPGQGSYEQYF.

The chain uses TRBV7-9 and TRBJ1-1; D is undetermined. Trimming took off 5 bases at V and 1 base at J, with 11 bases between the two ends. The CDR3 runs 14 residues. CDR1 and CDR2 from the germline V gene are SEHNR and FQNEAQ (reference sequence). The CDR3 DNA reads as TGTGCCAGCAGCCCCTTTAGTGGGAACACTGAAGCTTTCTTT. Its translation: CASSPFSGNTEAFF. Based on the CDR3 plus reference TRBV7-9 and TRBJ1-1, the full variable domain is DTGVSQNPRHKITKRGQNVTFRCDPISEHNRLYWYRQTLGQGPEFLTYFQNEAQLEKSRLLSDRFSAERPKGSFSTLEIQRTEQGDSAMYLCASSPFSGNTEAFFGQGTRLTVV.

V gene TRBV30 combines with J gene TRBJ1-3; the D is unclear. CDR1 GTSNPN and CDR2 SVGIG come from the germline V gene (reference sequence). The CDR3 totals 12 residues. Trimming cost V 0 bases and J 7 bases, with 7 bases left between them. For the CDR3, the DNA is TGTGCCTGGAGTGTCCCACAGAACACCATATATTTT. As protein: CAWSVPQNTIYF. Looking up the rest from reference TRBV30 and TRBJ1-3 gives the full variable domain: SQTIHQWPATLVQPVGSPLSLECTVEGTSNPNLYWYRQAAGRGLQLLFYSVGIGQISSEVPQNLSASRPQDRQFILSSKKLLLSDSGFYLCAWSVPQNTIYFGEGSWLTVV.

This clone was picked up one time. This chain uses TRBV9 with TRBJ2-6; no firm D call. The ends were cut back, 0 bases at V and 4 bases at J, with 8 bases in the middle. This CDR3 is built from 15 residues. Germline CDR1 is SGDLS and CDR2 is YYNGEE. The CDR3 nucleotides are TGTGCCAGCAGCGTAGTTCCCAGAGGGGCCAACGTCCTGACTTTC. Residues: CASSVVPRGANVLTF.

CDR3 sequence: CASNPRTNMNTEAFF. In DNA, the CDR3 is TGTGCCAGCAACCCTAGGACTAATATGAACACTGAAGCTTTCTTT. The chain carries TRBV3-1 (or the pseudogene TRBV3-2) and TRBJ1-1; D unresolved. This CDR3 spans 15 amino acids. V was shortened by 7 bases and J by 0 bases, with 15 bases between the two germline ends. Germline CDR1 LGHDT, CDR2 YNNKEL (reference sequence).

V usage is TRBV25-1 and J usage is TRBJ1-2, with D possibly TRBD1 on 6 matching bases. The germline V gene encodes CDR1 MGHDK and CDR2 SYGVNS. CDR3 length: 12 residues. Between the trimmed V and J ends, which lost 3 bases and 8 bases, there was a span of 10 bases. CDR3 nucleotides: TGTGCCAGCAGTGATTCAGGGGACGGCTACACCTTC. It yields the protein CASSDSGDGYTF.

The V gene is TRBV27, the J gene TRBJ2-1, with D tentatively TRBD2 (6 bases). Germline lookup yields CDR1 MNHEY and CDR2 SMNVEV (reference sequence). Deletions cut 8 bases from V and 2 bases from J, with 13 bases between. The CDR3 loop spans 14 amino acids. The CDR3 here is CASSTSLTYNEQFF. The DNA for the CDR3 is TGTGCCAGCTCTACTAGCTTAACCTACAATGAGCAGTTCTTC.

The V call is TRBV7-8, the J call TRBJ2-5; 7 bases line up with TRBD2. This CDR3 region has 14 residues. Germline trimming cut 5 bases from V and 5 bases from J; bases unmatched to any gene: 8. Germline V gives CDR1 SGHVS, CDR2 FQNEAQ. CDR3 coding DNA: TGTGCCAGCAGCCTACTAGCGCTAAAGGAGACCCAGTACTTC. As protein: CASSLLALKETQYF.

The chain couples TRBV5-5 to TRBJ2-7, with D perhaps matching TRBD1 (5 bases). The CDR3 is made up of 15 amino acids. V gave up 0 bases and J gave up 0 bases, with 10 bases separating them. Germline V CDR1 and CDR2: SGHKS, YYEKEE (reference sequence). The CDR3 loop is CASSLEQGLSYEQYF. As DNA, the CDR3 is TGTGCCAGCAGCTTGGAGCAGGGCCTCTCCTACGAGCAGTACTTC.

This chain uses TRBV4-1 with TRBJ2-1; 7 positions agree with TRBD2. J gave up 0 bases and V 5 bases, and 16 bases lay outside the gene matches. Germline CDR1 and CDR2: MGHRA and YSYEKL. The CDR3 is made up of 19 amino acids. This CDR3 reads CASSSPGGYGGSSYNEQFF. In nucleotides, the CDR3 is TGCGCCAGCAGCTCACCTGGGGGGTACGGGGGGAGCTCCTACAATGAGCAGTTCTTC.

This clone was seen a few times. V usage is TRBV21-1 and J usage is TRBJ2-5; TRBD1, as called in the table, went unchecked against the DNA. TRBV21-1 represents a pseudogene. This CDR3 region has 16 residues. CDR3 sequence reads: CASSPPEGDSLETQYF. CDR3 DNA sequence: TGTGCCAGCAGCCCACCGGAAGGGGATAGCCTAGAGACCCAGTACTTC.

This chain links TRBV5-4 with TRBJ2-3; 7 nucleotides align to TRBD1. V shed 6 bases and J 5 bases; nucleotides not matched to a gene: 6. Germline CDR1 reads SGHNT; CDR2 reads YYREEE (reference sequence). There are 13 residues in the CDR3. CDR3 protein: CASNPTGVDTQYF. For the CDR3, the DNA is TGTGCCAGCAACCCAACAGGGGTAGATACGCAGTATTTT.

The chain joins TRBV4-2 to TRBJ1-4; 9 nucleotides line up with TRBD1. This CDR3 region has 15 residues. J lost 8 bases, V lost 3 bases, and 7 bases had no gene match. The germline V gene encodes CDR1 LGHNA and CDR2 YNFKEQ. The CDR3 protein is CASSQDTGGREKLFF. CDR3 nucleotides: TGTGCCAGCAGCCAGGACACAGGGGGCCGGGAAAAACTGTTTTTT.

The CDR3, as DNA: TGTGCCAGCATCCCCACTAGCGGGGTCTACAATGAGCAGTTCTTC. Translation: CASIPTSGVYNEQFF. The chain combines TRBV6-2 or TRBV6-3 with TRBJ2-1; 10 bases agree with TRBD2. Looked up from germline, CDR1 is MNHEY and CDR2 is SVGEGT. The V gene end was trimmed by 7 bases and the J gene end by 3 bases; junction bases not matched to a gene: 6. The CDR3 length is 15 residues.